This paragraph covers one TCR beta chain sequence. This clonotype has a count of ten or more. Its specific antigen is unknown. No qualities accompany the bases; no much larger clone lies one base away. This sample was taken from a study of human T cells and chemical hapten exposure (dated by TCRdb to the early 2020s). About the study as a whole: For sensitization, 2% DPC in acetone was applied to a 2 cm by 2 cm area of upper inner arm skin. About 28 alopecia patients gave blood for TCR sequencing at one to four time points (pre-sensitization, 2, 6 and 24 weeks). Peripheral blood TCR repertoire changes were tracked in vivo in alopecia patients during primary and secondary sensitization to the hapten diphenylcyclopropenone (DPC). The patient cohort, mostly female, included alopecia areata with under or over 50% scalp involvement, alopecia totalis and alopecia universalis. Patient blood was sampled pre-sensitization (week 0) and at 2, 6 and about 24 weeks after DPC sensitization. Throughout the study period of roughly 24 weeks, patients also received therapeutic DPC doses to the scalp every week. Libraries were pooled for sequencing, and per-sample TCR yields varied mainly because of small differences in library volumes within the pool. Patch testing was done on the upper back using Finn chambers containing 0.01% DPC, and results were scored after 6 days according to International Contact Dermatitis Research Group standards. What the study reported, not specific to this receptor: All patients had alopecia, a presumed autoimmune disease, so their immune response might differ from that of healthy individuals. Repeated subsampling changed both the strength of the expansion versus patch-test correlation and the threshold at which the correlation became significant. Patch test score correlated positively with the number of PT1 expanded TCRs, reaching significance at thresholds 8, 16 and 32 but not at 4. DPC sensitization did not change how many TCRs were above 1 in 1000 frequency, and no evidence was found of alterations in global repertoire structure. Significantly more large CDR3 similarity clusters were formed by expanded TCRs than by pre-sensitization or healthy control sets, consistent with antigen-driven responses.

The sample's time point, from its label and the paper: patch test 1, 2 weeks after DPC sensitization. The sample's treatment or condition label is to be understood as: therapeutic diphenylcyclopropenone sensitization with weekly scalp DPC. Blood at each patch-test visit was drawn before the patch test was applied. Patients were eligible if aged 18 to 70, diagnosed with alopecia and judged suitable for DPC therapy, and pregnant patients were excluded. Unfractionated whole blood was collected in Tempus Blood RNA tubes, and total RNA was extracted from that blood. Library preparation employed RACE. Instrument on record: NextSeq 500. During library preparation, unique molecular identifiers were attached to individual cDNA molecules so that TCRs could be counted in a quantitative, reproducible way. From each blood RNA sample, both TCR alpha and TCR beta chains were sequenced. Per the authors' processing: Samples had a median of roughly 91,000 TCRs, with a range from about 20,000 to 690,600. V, J and CDR3 annotation of the TCR reads was carried out using the Decombinator software suite. For the PS versus PT1 abundance plots, all samples were subsampled to the same number of TCRs (28,000). Expanded TCRs were defined as absent before sensitization and observed at least eight times at the 2-week time point. The public reads were quality trimmed at Q25 with fastp and then assembled into clones with MiXCR by TCRdb, keeping productive beta chains. Entries that share a CDR3 protein sequence are merged under the most common genes and DNA. Clone size and V and J calls follow TCRdb, not the original study. The sample table contains approximately 77,000 distinct CDR3 sequences; only one count was recorded for about 7.5% of them. The ten most abundant clones make up about 1.4% of the sample.

V is pared back by 3 bases and J by 1 base, with 10 bases lying between the germline termini. For CDR1 and CDR2, the germline V gene lists SGHRS and YFSETQ. From cysteine to phenylalanine, the CDR3 is 14 amino acids long. Of the read, only the CDR3 DNA is kept; its 42 bases are in frame from base 1. The receptor chain draws on TRBV5-1 and TRBJ2-5; TRBD1 might be the D gene, on 5 matching bases. The sample here was whole blood, taken in connection with sensitization to the hapten diphenylcyclopropenone (DPC). The receptor was derived from a woman aged 25 to 39 with alopecia areata. Some clones in this sample may be carry-over from other donors' samples. The DNA sequence is as follows: TGCGCCAGCAGCTCCAGGGCAACCCAAGAGACCCAGTACTTC. It translates as CASSSRATQETQYF. Reference TRBV5-1 and TRBJ2-5 proteins supply the regions before and after the CDR3; the full variable domain is: KAGVTQTPRYLIKTRGQQVTLSCSPISGHRSVSWYQQTPGQGLQFLFEYFSETQRNKGNFPGRFSGRQFSNSRSEMNVSTLELGDSALYLCASSSRATQETQYFGPGTRLLVL.